This T cell receptor beta chain was identified in a study of T cells after yellow fever vaccination. Study-wide findings and caveats: It was the secondary response that reached its peak faster, day 5 versus 15, but it was weaker. Boosting was followed by the reappearance of most primary-vaccination clones (96% CD4, around 86% CD8). In FACS-sorted repertoires, abundant clonotypes from the bulk population could appear as contaminants.

The V gene's germline CDR1 is WSHSY and CDR2 SAAADI. V dropped 3 bases and J dropped 6; count of bases not matched to a gene: 6. The length of the CDR3 is 15 residues. This clonotype was observed a handful of times. The antigen is unknown. MiXCR, applied by TCRdb to the 5' RACE reads, yields one record per CDR3 protein. Among roughly 330,000 distinct CDR3 sequences listed, approximately 7% were seen once. The material sequenced was PBMCs, taken 45 days after the first yellow fever vaccination. The sequence was collected from a young man who received the YFV17D yellow fever vaccine. V and J are TRBV10-2 and TRBJ1-5, with TRBD1 matching 9 bases. CDR3 sequence: CASSDGGTGSQPQHF. The CDR3 DNA reads TGCGCCAGCAGTGATGGTGGGACAGGGAGTCAGCCCCAGCATTTT.